Listed below are T cell receptor beta chains from one sample, sequenced in a study of T cell repertoires in cytomegalovirus infection. These receptors have no known antigen. TCRdb processed the reads anew with MiXCR; each CDR3 protein has one entry. The sample holds approximately 910,000 distinct CDR3 sequences, less than 35% seen once. The input for sequencing was cultured CD8+ T cells from PBMCs, taken from culture after CMV antigen stimulation. Receptor source: a human donor in good health (CMV status not recorded). Some clones in this sample may be carry-over from other donors' samples. CDR3s include the opening cysteine and the closing phenylalanine or tryptophan. The order of the fields is J gene, D gene, V gene, clone size, CDR3 protein, CDR3 DNA. D genes are given only for firm matches. Only part of the rows carry a size: once, few, many, or a class if the clone is expanded.

J: TRBJ2-1
D: .
V: TRBV12-3/TRBV12-4
size: .
CDR3: CASLGPAGNEQFF
DNA: TGTGCCAGTCTCGGGCCCGCAGGCAATGAGCAGTTCTTC

J: TRBJ1-6
D: .
V: TRBV27
size: many
CDR3: CASSFSGFNSPLHF
DNA: TGTGCCAGCAGTTTTTCAGGGTTTAATTCACCCCTCCACTTT

J: TRBJ2-1
D: .
V: TRBV28
size: .
CDR3: CASSSTSTYNEQFF
DNA: TGTGCCAGCAGTTCTACTAGTACCTACAATGAGCAGTTCTTC

J: TRBJ2-1
D: TRBD1
V: TRBV18
size: few
CDR3: CASSPRTGWMGNEQFF
DNA: TGTGCCAGCTCACCGCGGACAGGGTGGATGGGCAATGAGCAGTTCTTC

J: TRBJ1-6
D: .
V: TRBV19
size: .
CDR3: CASSIIPVDDNSPLHF
DNA: TGTGCCAGTAGTATAATTCCAGTGGACGATAATTCACCCCTCCACTTT

J: TRBJ1-5
D: .
V: TRBV7-9
size: .
CDR3: CAGSLVAGANQPQHF
DNA: TGTGCCGGCAGCTTAGTGGCAGGGGCTAATCAGCCCCAGCATTTT

J: TRBJ2-2
D: TRBD2
V: TRBV11-2
size: .
CDR3: CASSQIPGGGTGELFF
DNA: TGTGCCAGCAGCCAAATCCCCGGCGGGGGGACCGGGGAGCTGTTTTTT

J: TRBJ1-6
D: .
V: TRBV15
size: .
CDR3: CATAEGVNSPLHF
DNA: TGTGCCACCGCAGAGGGAGTAAATTCACCCCTCCACTTT

J: TRBJ2-7
D: .
V: TRBV6-2/TRBV6-3
size: .
CDR3: CASSGLRGFYEQYF
DNA: TGTGCCAGCAGTGGATTGCGGGGTTTCTACGAGCAGTACTTC

J: TRBJ2-1
D: TRBD2
V: TRBV11-2
size: .
CDR3: CASRQGLAGGYNEQFF
DNA: TGTGCCAGCAGGCAAGGGCTAGCGGGGGGGTACAATGAGCAGTTCTTC

J: TRBJ2-6
D: TRBD1
V: TRBV7-9
size: few
CDR3: CASSSLMGQGHSGANVLTF
DNA: TGTGCCAGCAGCTCCCTCATGGGACAGGGACACTCTGGGGCCAACGTCCTGACTTTC

J: TRBJ2-3
D: .
V: TRBV3-1
size: .
CDR3: CASSQSLMGGTDTQYF
DNA: TGTGCCAGCAGCCAGTCCCTTATGGGCGGCACAGATACGCAGTATTTT

J: TRBJ2-1
D: TRBD2
V: TRBV6-1
size: few
CDR3: CASTPGLAAHDSYNEQFF
DNA: TGTGCCAGCACCCCGGGACTAGCGGCTCACGACTCCTACAATGAGCAGTTCTTC

J: TRBJ2-2
D: .
V: TRBV6-5
size: few
CDR3: CASTHGGPGELFF
DNA: TGTGCCAGCACCCACGGGGGCCCCGGGGAGCTGTTTTTT

J: TRBJ2-1
D: TRBD2
V: TRBV18
size: .
CDR3: CASSLTLTGTNGDNEQFF
DNA: TGTGCCAGCTCATTAACTCTCACCGGGACTAACGGCGACAATGAGCAGTTCTTC

J: TRBJ1-1
D: .
V: TRBV6-1
size: many
CDR3: CASSGGADTEAFF
DNA: TGTGCCAGCAGTGGAGGGGCTGACACTGAAGCTTTCTTT

J: TRBJ2-1
D: TRBD1
V: TRBV12-3/TRBV12-4
size: .
CDR3: CASSILQGGNNEQFF
DNA: TGTGCCAGCAGTATCTTACAGGGGGGAAACAATGAGCAGTTCTTC